The clone carrying this TCR beta chain was seen a single time. Per germline, CDR1 SGHDN and CDR2 FVKESK. Trimming stripped 4 bases from V and 0 bases from J, with 18 bases between. The length of the CDR3 is 17 residues. The data are from a study of shared T cell receptors in the human thymus. The method was immunoSEQ multiplex PCR; TCRdb's version includes in-frame clones alone and lacks a portion of them. The sample consists of 630,000 or so clones, over 75% of them appearing once. The same data also went into a second study, on human thymus T cells. This second study says: Thymic material originated from resections removed in the course of corrective heart surgery. Related research reported highly overlapping thymic repertoires among unrelated individuals.

Source material: thymocytes. The J gene is TRBJ1-1, the V gene TRBV14; D unresolved. This receptor was identified in a boy under two years old with a congenital heart defect. As DNA, the CDR3 is TGTGCCAGCAGCCCAACGTCCCGAAGACGGGTGAACACTGAAGCTTTCTTT. Amino acid sequence: CASSPTSRRRVNTEAFF.